These 26 T cell receptor beta chains originate from one sample sequenced in a study of beta chain features in type 1 diabetes. Findings and caveats of the study: TCRB CDR3 length was moderately but significantly reduced in all four CD4+ subsets of Type 1 diabetes patients.

No antigens are known for them. Since all of the isolated RNA was reverse transcribed, expressed TCRB transcripts were what got sequenced. Sequencing used immunoSEQ multiplex PCR; TCRdb keeps in-frame clones, though not all of them. The table includes about 300,000 clones, about 14% detected once. Sequenced input: naive CD4+ T cells from blood. These receptors all come from a woman aged 18-35 years with type 1 diabetes.

The rearrangement uses TRBV9 and TRBJ1-1, with 8 bases aligning to TRBD1. Per germline, CDR1 SGDLS and CDR2 YYNGEE. This CDR3 has 14 amino acids. V lost 0 bases, J lost 6 bases, and 4 bases stayed unmatched. CDR3 loop: CASSVGQGIPEAFF. The CDR3 nucleotides are TGTGCCAGCAGCGTAGGACAGGGGATACCTGAAGCTTTCTTT.

This chain joins TRBV6-6 and TRBJ2-3; D is uncertain. The CDR3 is 13 residues long. V lost 2 bases and J 4 bases, leaving 7 bases between the germline ends. Germline CDR1 reads MNHNY; CDR2 reads SVGAGI (reference sequence). The CDR3 DNA follows: TGTGCCAGCAGTTACGACTCGGCAGATACGCAGTATTTT. Protein: CASSYDSADTQYF.

This clone was counted only a few times. The chain is built from TRBV18 and TRBJ2-5, with D possibly TRBD2 on 6 matching bases. Trimming cost V 2 bases and J 5 bases, with 18 bases left between them. The CDR3 extends over 16 amino acids. Per the germline V gene, CDR1 is KGHSH and CDR2 is LQKENI. The CDR3 DNA follows: TGTGCCAGCTCACCAAAATTGCGGGATTCGGGGGAGACCCAGTACTTC. Translation gives CASSPKLRDSGETQYF.

This chain's CDR3 is CASSRREVGNTEAFF. The CDR3 bases are TGTGCCAGCAGTAGGAGGGAGGTAGGGAACACTGAAGCTTTCTTT. V and J are TRBV27 and TRBJ1-1, with D unresolved. V was pared by 5 bases and J by 1 base, with 14 bases between. This CDR3 comprises 15 residues. Germline V gene data show CDR1 as MNHEY and CDR2 as SMNVEV (reference sequence).

The chain is built from TRBV19 and TRBJ2-3; 7 nucleotides align to TRBD2. CDR3 length: 14 residues. J was trimmed by 4 bases and V by 5 bases; bases with no gene match: 6. The germline gives CDR1 LNHDA, CDR2 SQIVND (reference sequence). CDR3 loop: CASSRGLLPDTQYF. CDR3 in DNA: TGTGCCAGTAGTCGGGGACTATTGCCAGATACGCAGTATTTT.

The V and J genes are TRBV7-9 and TRBJ1-5, with TRBD1 matching over 8 bases. Germline trimming cut 5 bases from V and 3 bases from J; bases unmatched to any gene: 6. The CDR3 covers 15 residues. Germline CDR1 SEHNR, CDR2 FQNEAQ (reference sequence). The CDR3 DNA follows: TGTGCCAGCAGCCATGGGACAGGCCTCAATCAGCCCCAGCATTTT. Translated: CASSHGTGLNQPQHF. The whole variable domain, remainder taken from reference TRBV7-9 and TRBJ1-5, is DTGVSQNPRHKITKRGQNVTFRCDPISEHNRLYWYRQTLGQGPEFLTYFQNEAQLEKSRLLSDRFSAERPKGSFSTLEIQRTEQGDSAMYLCASSHGTGLNQPQHFGDGTRLSIL.

The J gene is TRBJ2-5, the V gene TRBV14; tentative D call: TRBD2 (6 bases). The CDR3 loop spans 16 amino acids. Looked up from germline, CDR1 is SGHDN and CDR2 is FVKESK. V was clipped by 4 bases and J by 1 base, with 16 bases between them. CDR3 sequence reads: CASSLLGSGAQETQYF. The CDR3 nucleotides are TGTGCCAGCAGCCTTCTCGGGAGTGGAGCCCAAGAGACCCAGTACTTC.

The chain links TRBV6-1 to TRBJ1-1; D gene uncertain. V lost 4 bases and J lost 2, with 8 bases in between. The CDR3 contains 13 residues. The V gene's germline CDR1 is MNHNS and CDR2 SASEGT. The CDR3 loop reads CASSATVNTEAFF. Written as DNA, the CDR3 is TGTGCCAGCAGTGCAACGGTAAACACTGAAGCTTTCTTT.

The gene calls are TRBV7-9 and TRBJ2-1; TRBD2 agrees at 12 bases. The CDR3 runs to 16 residues. V lost 5 bases to trimming and J lost 0 bases; unmatched junction nucleotides: 2. Germline V gives CDR1 SEHNR, CDR2 FQNEAQ (reference sequence). The CDR3 DNA sequence: TGTGCCAGCAGCCGGACTAGCGGGGCCTCCTACAATGAGCAGTTCTTC. Its protein product is CASSRTSGASYNEQFF.

This clone showed up just a few times. The rearrangement links TRBV28 to TRBJ1-5; D is unresolved. Germline values: CDR1 MDHEN, CDR2 SYDVKM. The CDR3 consists of 12 residues. V was clipped by 7 bases and J by 1 base, with 5 bases between them. For the CDR3, the DNA is TGTGCCAGCATTAGCAGCAATCAGCCCCAGCATTTT. Amino acid sequence: CASISSNQPQHF.

This clone was observed a few times. The chain combines TRBV11-2 with TRBJ2-3; TRBD1 is a possible D gene (5 bases). Trimming removed 2 bases from V and 2 bases from J, with 14 bases in between. The CDR3 totals 16 residues. Germline V gene lookup returns CDR1 SGHAT and CDR2 FQNNGV. The CDR3 nucleotides read TGTGCCAGCAGCTTATCCGTAGGACAATTCACAGATACGCAGTATTTT. It specifies CASSLSVGQFTDTQYF.

J is TRBJ1-2 and V is TRBV5-4; 10 positions agree with TRBD1. CDR1 and CDR2 from the germline V gene are SGHNT and YYREEE (reference sequence). V lost 4 bases, J lost 3 bases, and 9 bases stayed unmatched. The CDR3 loop spans 16 amino acids. In nucleotides, the CDR3 is TGTGCCAGCAGCCCGGGCCCGGGACAGGGGCACTATGGCTACACCTTC. This translates into CASSPGPGQGHYGYTF.

This clone appeared a few times. CDR3 nucleotides: TGTGCCAGCAGCCCGTCGGGGGGAGGGAGCTGGCAAGAGACCCAGTACTTC. The encoded protein is CASSPSGGGSWQETQYF. The V call is TRBV7-6, the J call TRBJ2-5, with 7 bases matching TRBD2. The CDR3 spans 17 residues. V lost 5 bases to trimming and J lost 2 bases; unmatched junction nucleotides: 14. Germline loops: CDR1 SGHVS, CDR2 FNYEAQ.

This sequence joins TRBV2 and TRBJ2-1, with D possibly being TRBD2 (5 bases). Germline CDR1 SNHLY, CDR2 FYNNEI. The CDR3 spans 16 residues. V shed 3 bases and J shed 7 bases, with 19 bases lying between them. The CDR3 DNA reads as TGTGCCAGCAGTGATTTGAGGGCAGGCGTTTTTAATGAGCAGTTCTTC. Protein: CASSDLRAGVFNEQFF. The full variable domain, completed using reference TRBV2 and TRBJ2-1, is EPEVTQTPSHQVTQMGQEVILRCVPISNHLYFYWYRQILGQKVEFLVSFYNNEISEKSEIFDDQFSVERPDGSNFTLKIRSTKLEDSAMYFCASSDLRAGVFNEQFFGPGTRLTVL.

This clone was seen only a few times. This sequence joins TRBV29-1 and TRBJ2-1; TRBD2 matches 11 bases. The length of the CDR3 is 15 residues. With V trimmed by 6 bases and J by 5 bases, 9 bases remained unmatched. The germline V gene encodes CDR1 SQVTM and CDR2 ANQGSEA. The CDR3 DNA reads as TGCAGCGTGGCCCTAGCGGGAGGCGGGAACAATGAGCAGTTCTTC. Protein sequence: CSVALAGGGNNEQFF.

This chain joins TRBV21-1 and TRBJ1-5. TRBV21-1 is marked as a pseudogene. The CDR3 has 17 residues. The CDR3 reads CASSKRETFYSNQPQHF. DNA of the CDR3: TGTGCCAGCAGCAAGAGGGAAACCTTCTATAGCAATCAGCCCCAGCATTTT.

This chain uses TRBV5-1 with TRBJ2-3, with D possibly TRBD1 on 5 matching bases. Germline CDR1 SGHRS, CDR2 YFSETQ. Trimming cost V 4 bases and J 0 bases, with 12 bases left between them. The length of the CDR3 is 15 residues. CDR3 DNA: TGCGCCAGCAGCGAGACAGCGACTAGCACAGATACGCAGTATTTT. Its translation: CASSETATSTDTQYF.

This clone was seen only a few times. CDR3 DNA sequence: TGTGCCAGCAGTTACTCCAGGGCCTACGAGCAGTACGTC. Translation gives CASSYSRAYEQYV. The chain carries TRBV6-5 and TRBJ2-7, with a tentative D call TRBD1 (5 bases). Per the germline V gene, CDR1 is MNHEY and CDR2 is SVGAGI. V shed 0 bases and J shed 2 bases, with 5 bases lying between them. CDR3 length: 13 residues.

The J gene is TRBJ2-5, the V gene TRBV6-1; weak D call: TRBD2 (6 bases). CDR1 is MNHNS and CDR2 is SASEGT in the germline V gene. V was cut by 3 bases and J by 5 bases, with 10 bases left in between. The CDR3 length is 13 residues. The CDR3 DNA reads TGTGCCAGCAGTGATACCGGGAGCGAGACCCAGTACTTC. Translating gives CASSDTGSETQYF.

The rearrangement uses TRBV9 and TRBJ2-5, with D possibly TRBD1 on 5 matching bases. CDR1 and CDR2 from the germline V gene are SGDLS and YYNGEE. The V end lost 0 bases, the J end lost 5 bases, and 14 bases lay between the germline ends. There are 15 residues in the CDR3. CDR3 DNA: TGTGCCAGCAGCGTAGTCGCAGGGCCCGCGGAGACCCAGTACTTC. Protein product: CASSVVAGPAETQYF.

This clone occurred a few times. Additional DNA sequences in this sample encode the identical CDR3. The chain uses TRBV7-9 and TRBJ2-1; tentative D call: TRBD2 (5 bases). The length of the CDR3 is 15 residues. Germline CDR1 and CDR2: SEHNR and FQNEAQ (reference sequence). V dropped 6 bases and J dropped 0 bases, with 12 bases sitting between them. Here the CDR3 DNA reads TGTGCCAGCAGTTTGAGCGGTAGCTCCTACAATGAGCAGTTCTTC. Protein sequence: CASSLSGSSYNEQFF.

J is TRBJ2-3 and V is TRBV7-8, with D hard to call. V gave up 6 bases and J gave up 2 bases, with 9 bases separating them. The CDR3 is made up of 13 amino acids. Germline CDR1 is SGHVS and CDR2 is FQNEAQ. The CDR3 here is CASSHTDTDTQYF. As DNA, the CDR3 is TGTGCCAGCAGTCATACAGACACAGATACGCAGTATTTT.

This clone was seen a handful of times. This chain connects TRBV28 to TRBJ2-7; weak D call: TRBD2 (6 bases). V lost 7 bases to trimming and J lost 3 bases, with 7 bases between them. The CDR3 consists of 11 residues. Germline CDR1 MDHEN, CDR2 SYDVKM. The CDR3 reads CASTGVYEQYF. Written as DNA, the CDR3 is TGTGCCAGCACGGGAGTCTACGAGCAGTACTTC.

A few counts support this clone. The chain has TRBV5-1 and TRBJ2-2, with 7 bases aligning to TRBD2. The V gene end was trimmed by 4 bases and the J gene end by 1 base; junction bases not matched to a gene: 7. The germline gives CDR1 SGHRS, CDR2 YFSETQ. The CDR3 has 16 residues. The CDR3 sequence is CASSPGTIRNTGELFF. In nucleotides, the CDR3 is TGCGCCAGCAGCCCTGGGACTATACGGAACACCGGGGAGCTGTTTTTT.

This clone was seen a few times. The rearrangement uses TRBV27 and TRBJ1-5; D may be TRBD1 (6 bases). Germline V gives CDR1 MNHEY, CDR2 SMNVEV (reference sequence). The CDR3 runs 14 residues. V gave up 2 bases and J gave up 7 bases, with 12 bases separating them. The CDR3 DNA is TGTGCCAGCAGTTTAGGGGCAGGGGAACAGCCCCAGCATTTT. This encodes CASSLGAGEQPQHF.

The chain has TRBV7-3 and TRBJ2-1; 7 bases align to TRBD1. The CDR3 extends over 14 amino acids. The germline V gene has CDR1 SGHTA and CDR2 FQGTGA. V gave up 2 bases and J gave up 4 bases; unmatched junction bases: 2. The CDR3 loop is CASSLGTVYNEQFF. The DNA of the CDR3 is TGTGCCAGCAGCTTAGGGACAGTGTACAATGAGCAGTTCTTC. Filled out from reference TRBV7-3 and TRBJ2-1, the complete variable domain reads GAGVSQTPSNKVTEKGKYVELRCDPISGHTALYWYRQSLGQGPEFLIYFQGTGAADDSGLPNDRFFAVRPEGSVSTLKIQRTERGDSAVYLCASSLGTVYNEQFFGPGTRLTVL.